A single sample gave rise to the 30 T cell receptor beta chains below, sequenced in a study of Graves' ophthalmopathy and Graves' hyperthyroidism. The authors amplified TCR beta CDR3 regions, and they did so from RNA transcripts for repertoire sequencing. In the first round, RT-PCR was carried out with HTBI primers, and a multiplex PCR formed the second round. In TCRdb, the multiplex PCR reads were re-called with MiXCR into one record per CDR3 protein. The profile shows over 650,000 distinct CDR3 sequences, over 40% of them singletons. Sample: peripheral blood. These receptors all come from an adult man with Graves' ophthalmopathy.

V and J are TRBV7-2 and TRBJ2-6, with 8 bases matching TRBD2. This CDR3 spans 15 amino acids. In germline, CDR1 is SGHTA, CDR2 FQGNSA. Losses at the gene ends were 6 bases for V and 8 bases for J; bases not matched to a gene: 9. In nucleotides, the CDR3 is TGTGCCAGCAGTGAGCGGGGGCCAGGGACCAACGTCCTGACTTTC. Translated, it gives CASSERGPGTNVLTF.

The chain has TRBV30 and TRBJ1-5, with D unclear. Germline V gene lookup returns CDR1 GTSNPN and CDR2 SVGIG (reference sequence). Trimming stripped 0 bases from V and 1 base from J, with 7 bases between. This CDR3 has 14 amino acids. The CDR3 spells CAWSVSVSNQPQHF. The CDR3 DNA is TGTGCCTGGAGTGTATCTGTGAGCAATCAGCCCCAGCATTTT.

This clonotype was detected ten times or more. The chain couples TRBV19 to TRBJ2-2, with a possible D match to TRBD1 (5 bases). Germline V gene sequence: CDR1 LNHDA, CDR2 SQIVND (reference sequence). V was shortened by 5 bases and J by 1 base, with 11 bases between the two germline ends. The length of the CDR3 is 15 residues. CDR3 residues: CASSLRQGNTGELFF. CDR3 DNA sequence: TGTGCCAGTAGTTTACGGCAGGGGAACACCGGGGAGCTGTTTTTT.

This clonotype showed up many times. V usage is TRBV10-3 and J usage is TRBJ1-6; 7 bases are shared with TRBD1. V shed 4 bases and J 6 bases; nucleotides not matched to a gene: 3. In germline, CDR1 is ENHRY, CDR2 SYGVKD. This CDR3 is 14 amino acids long. The CDR3, as DNA: TGTGCCATCAGTGGGGGACAGATTAATTCACCCCTCCACTTT. This gives the protein CAISGGQINSPLHF.

This clonotype appeared once. V and J are TRBV24-1 and TRBJ2-5; TRBD2 might be the D (5 bases). The V and J ends lost 9 bases and 5 bases respectively, with 12 bases between them. Germline V gene lookup returns CDR1 KGHDR and CDR2 SFDVKD. The CDR3 runs 12 residues. The CDR3 nucleotides are TGTGCCACCGGGCTAGCCAGGGAGACCCAGTACTTC. It yields the protein CATGLARETQYF.

The chain joins TRBV10-3 to TRBJ1-6; TRBD1 aligns across 8 bases. J was trimmed by 9 bases and V by 0 bases; bases with no gene match: 4. This CDR3 region has 15 residues. Germline values: CDR1 ENHRY, CDR2 SYGVKD. The CDR3 is CAISESGTGSSPLHF. DNA of the CDR3: TGTGCCATCAGTGAGTCTGGGACAGGATCTTCACCCCTCCACTTT.

This clonotype was detected only a few times. V and J are TRBV6-2 or TRBV6-3 and TRBJ2-7; tentative D call: TRBD2 (6 bases). This CDR3 region has 12 residues. Germline V lookup: CDR1 MNHEY, CDR2 SVGEGT. V lost 8 bases and J 1 base, leaving 9 bases between the germline ends. The CDR3 spells CASGRYSYEQYF. CDR3 DNA sequence: TGTGCCAGCGGGAGGTATTCCTACGAGCAGTACTTC.

Only one count was recorded for this clonotype. The V call is TRBV27, the J call TRBJ2-5; 9 nucleotides line up with TRBD2. The CDR3 loop spans 15 amino acids. CDR1 and CDR2 (germline): MNHEY, SMNVEV (reference sequence). V gave up 3 bases and J gave up 4 bases; unmatched junction bases: 6. The CDR3 DNA sequence: TGTGCCAGCAGTTTGCTAGCGGGACTCGCAGAGACCCAGTACTTC. The encoded protein is CASSLLAGLAETQYF.

V usage is TRBV10-3 and J usage is TRBJ1-2; D call uncertain. Trimming cost V 10 bases and J 7 bases, with 13 bases left between them. The CDR3 has 11 residues. Germline CDR1 and CDR2: ENHRY and SYGVKD. The CDR3 spells CATKDGAGYTF. CDR3 in DNA: TGTGCCACCAAGGACGGAGCTGGCTACACCTTC.

The CDR3 sequence is CAFRRGKEDFF. In nucleotides, the CDR3 is TGTGCCTTCCGAAGGGGTAAGGAGGATTTCTTT. The chain carries TRBV30 and TRBJ1-1, with a weak D call TRBD1 (5 bases). CDR1 is GTSNPN and CDR2 is SVGIG in the germline V gene (reference sequence). The CDR3 has 11 residues. Trimming shortened V by 7 bases and J by 13 bases, and 19 bases separated the two germline ends.

Here the CDR3 reads CASSFGQPNEKLFF. The CDR3 DNA is TGTGCCAGCAGCTTCGGACAACCAAATGAAAAACTGTTTTTT. The rearrangement links TRBV7-9 to TRBJ1-4; D perhaps matches TRBD1 (5 bases). Germline V gene sequence: CDR1 SEHNR, CDR2 FQNEAQ (reference sequence). Trimming shortened V by 3 bases and J by 5 bases, and 10 bases separated the two germline ends. The CDR3 runs to 14 residues.

This clonotype was found many times. The rearrangement links TRBV7-2 to TRBJ2-7; D is possibly TRBD1 (6 bases). The germline V gene has CDR1 SGHTA and CDR2 FQGNSA. The CDR3 totals 15 residues. The V end lost 1 base, the J end lost 0 bases, and 10 bases lay between the germline ends. Written as DNA, the CDR3 is TGTGCCAGCAGCTTAGTAGGACAGTCCTCCTACGAGCAGTACTTC. Amino acids: CASSLVGQSSYEQYF.

The V and J genes are TRBV12-3 or TRBV12-4 and TRBJ1-2; no clear D. Deletions cut 2 bases from V and 7 bases from J, with 14 bases between. This CDR3 is built from 14 residues. CDR3 nucleotides: TGTGCCAGCAGTTTATCGATGGGTGGGCCTGGCTACACCTTC. It specifies CASSLSMGGPGYTF.

This chain joins TRBV4-1 and TRBJ1-2; TRBD1 agrees at 7 bases. Germline lookup yields CDR1 MGHRA and CDR2 YSYEKL. The CDR3 has 15 amino acids. V lost 0 bases and J lost 7; bases outside the gene matches: 8. DNA of the CDR3: TGCGCCAGCAGCCAAGAAACCTCAGGGGGGCCTGGCTACACCTTC. This sequence encodes CASSQETSGGPGYTF.

Concerning this clonotype: A much larger clone differs from this one at a single base, so this may be a read error. The chain joins TRBV7-6 to TRBJ1-2, with D perhaps TRBD1 (5 bases). The CDR3 totals 13 residues. The germline V gene has CDR1 SGHVS and CDR2 FNYEAQ. The CDR3 sequence: CAGSLGEGSRYTF. The CDR3 DNA sequence: TGTGCCGGCAGCTTAGGAGAGGGGAGTCGCTACACCTTC.

Regarding this clonotype: A much larger clone lies a single base off, so this may be a read error. This chain uses TRBV24-1 with TRBJ2-5, with a weak D call TRBD1 (6 bases). Germline V gene sequence: CDR1 KGHDR, CDR2 SFDVKD. The CDR3 is made up of 15 amino acids. The DNA for the CDR3 is TGTGCCGCCAGTGATTTAGAGGGGGACCAAGAGACCCAGTACTTC. It codes for CAASDLEGDQETQYF.

This clonotype showed up many times. The V and J genes are TRBV10-3 and TRBJ2-5; TRBD2 matches 9 bases. The length of the CDR3 is 15 residues. Germline CDR1 is ENHRY and CDR2 is SYGVKD. Trimming at V came to 10 bases and at J to 4 bases, leaving 13 bases not matched to a gene. CDR3 sequence reads: CASSRGVAGVETQYF. DNA for the CDR3: TGTGCCAGCAGCCGCGGGGTAGCGGGAGTAGAGACCCAGTACTTC.

In its sample, this clonotype was seen a few times. This could be a read error, since a much larger clone is one nucleotide away. V gene TRBV4-3 combines with J gene TRBJ1-3, with TRBD1 matching 8 bases. Germline lookup yields CDR1 LGHNA and CDR2 YSLEER. This CDR3 has 15 residues. The CDR3 is CVSSQGSGGLDTIYF. The CDR3 bases are TGCGTCAGCAGCCAAGGATCAGGGGGCTTGGACACCATATATTTT.

The CDR3 sequence: CARGSETGGHGYTF. CDR3 nucleotide sequence: TGTGCTAGAGGTAGTGAGACAGGGGGTCATGGCTACACCTTC. The rearrangement links TRBV25-1 to TRBJ1-2, with 9 bases identical to TRBD1. CDR3 size: 14 residues. Germline V gene lookup returns CDR1 MGHDK and CDR2 SYGVNS.

A single count supports this clonotype. The chain carries TRBV7-6 and TRBJ1-3; 9 bases align to TRBD1. J was trimmed by 1 base and V by 2 bases; bases with no gene match: 15. Per germline, CDR1 SGHVS and CDR2 FNYEAQ. The CDR3 length is 20 residues. The CDR3: CASSLFETPGQGISGNTIYF. The CDR3 DNA is TGTGCCAGCAGCTTATTCGAAACGCCGGGACAGGGAATTTCTGGAAACACCATATATTTT.

V gene TRBV7-6 combines with J gene TRBJ1-1, with 12 nucleotides matching TRBD1. This CDR3 contains 18 residues. V shed 4 bases and J 3 bases; nucleotides not matched to a gene: 12. The germline V gene encodes CDR1 SGHVS and CDR2 FNYEAQ. CDR3 bases: TGTGCCAGCAGCTCACCCCGGGACAGGGGGCTTTGGGACACTGAAGCTTTCTTT. Amino acids: CASSSPRDRGLWDTEAFF.

This clonotype has just a few counts. The rearrangement links TRBV5-1 to TRBJ2-5; D not resolved. CDR1 SGHRS and CDR2 YFSETQ come from the germline V gene. The CDR3 sequence is 16 residues long. V lost 1 base and J lost 2, with 15 bases in between. The CDR3 DNA reads as TGCGCCAGCAGCTTGACCGGAGAGTTCCAACAAGAGACCCAGTACTTC. Translation: CASSLTGEFQQETQYF. Based on the CDR3 plus reference TRBV5-1 and TRBJ2-5, the full variable domain is KAGVTQTPRYLIKTRGQQVTLSCSPISGHRSVSWYQQTPGQGLQFLFEYFSETQRNKGNFPGRFSGRQFSNSRSEMNVSTLELGDSALYLCASSLTGEFQQETQYFGPGTRLLVL.

This sequence joins TRBV29-1 and TRBJ1-1, with a tentative D call TRBD1 (6 bases). V dropped 4 bases and J dropped 4 bases, with 13 bases sitting between them. The CDR3 has 13 amino acids. Germline V gives CDR1 SQVTM, CDR2 ANQGSEA. Written as DNA, the CDR3 is TGCAGCGTTGCACCAGGGGAGGGCACTGAAGCTTTCTTT. It translates to CSVAPGEGTEAFF.

This clonotype was detected many times. The rearrangement uses TRBV10-3 and TRBJ2-2; the match to TRBD2 covers 10 bases. The CDR3 runs to 16 residues. Germline V gene data show CDR1 as ENHRY and CDR2 as SYGVKD. Trimming cost V 6 bases and J 2 bases; bases outside gene matches: 6. Here the CDR3 reads CAISATSGINTGELFF. The CDR3 DNA reads TGTGCCATCAGCGCCACTAGCGGGATTAACACCGGGGAGCTGTTTTTT.

Notes on this clonotype: One junction end does not reproduce the germline sequence, and a read error may be involved. The V and J genes are TRBV7-3 and TRBJ2-3, with 9 nucleotides matching TRBD1. CDR3 length: 15 amino acids. In germline, CDR1 is SGHTA, CDR2 FQGTGA. The CDR3 spells CASSPTGQGTDAQYF. The DNA for the CDR3 is TGTGCCAGCAGCCCAACGGGACAGGGCACAGATGCGCAGTATTTT. Combining the CDR3 with reference TRBV7-3 and TRBJ2-3 gives the whole variable domain GAGVSQTPSNKVTEKGKYVELRCDPISGHTALYWYRQSLGQGPEFLIYFQGTGAADDSGLPNDRFFAVRPEGSVSTLKIQRTERGDSAVYLCASSPTGQGTDAQYFGPGTRLTVL.

In its sample, this clonotype was seen many times. The CDR3 DNA reads TGCAGTGCTACCCTTACATTGCCCCAAGAGACCCAGTACTTC. Translated, it gives CSATLTLPQETQYF. This chain connects TRBV20-1 to TRBJ2-5; no definite D call. CDR1 and CDR2 from the germline V gene are DFQATT and SNEGSKA (reference sequence). The CDR3 has 14 residues. V was shortened by 4 bases and J by 1 base, with 13 bases between the two germline ends.

This clonotype occurred a few times. V usage is TRBV27 and J usage is TRBJ2-5, with TRBD1 identical over 9 bases. This CDR3 has 14 residues. The ends lost 6 bases at V and 1 base at J; junction bases unmatched: 3. CDR1 and CDR2 (germline): MNHEY, SMNVEV (reference sequence). The CDR3 region has the DNA TGTGCCAGCAGAAAGACAGGGGGCCAAGAGACCCAGTACTTC. This gives the protein CASRKTGGQETQYF.

The chain uses TRBV10-3 and TRBJ2-1; D remains unclear. Trimming stripped 3 bases from V and 4 bases from J, with 16 bases between. Germline V CDR1 and CDR2: ENHRY, SYGVKD. This CDR3 region has 16 residues. The CDR3 DNA sequence: TGTGCCATCAGTGAAGCAGGTCCTCAATTGTACAATGAGCAGTTCTTC. This sequence encodes CAISEAGPQLYNEQFF.

This clonotype was detected ten times or more. V is TRBV4-1 and J is TRBJ1-2, with a tentative D call TRBD1 (5 bases). Germline-derived CDR1 and CDR2 are MGHRA and YSYEKL. Trimming took off 1 base at V and 9 bases at J, with 6 bases between the two ends. The CDR3 runs 11 residues. The CDR3 is CASSQGGSYTF. CDR3 bases: TGCGCCAGCAGCCAAGGGGGGAGCTACACCTTC.

The V gene is TRBV7-2, the J gene TRBJ1-4; no reliable D call. CDR1 and CDR2 (germline): SGHTA, FQGNSA. The CDR3 contains 13 residues. V shed 5 bases and J shed 2 bases, with 6 bases lying between them. The CDR3: CASSLDTNEKLFF. CDR3 nucleotides: TGTGCCAGCAGCCTGGACACTAATGAAAAACTGTTTTTT.